Each of the 32 T cell receptor beta chains below was sequenced from the same sample in a study of T cell repertoires in cytomegalovirus infection. In TCRdb, the reads were re-called with MiXCR into one record per CDR3 protein. This table holds hundreds of thousands of distinct CDR3 sequences, 25% to 40% found once. These receptors' antigens are unknown. The specimen comprised cultured CD8+ T cells from PBMCs, sampled from culture after CMV antigen stimulation. The receptors shown here come from a human donor in good health (CMV status not recorded). Some clones in this sample may be carry-over from other donors' samples.

This clonotype was detected a few times. The chain carries TRBV27 and TRBJ2-1, with TRBD2 as a possible D gene (6 bases). CDR3 length equals 15 residues. Looked up from germline, CDR1 is MNHEY and CDR2 is SMNVEV (reference sequence). Trimming took off 4 bases at V and 5 bases at J, with 15 bases between the two ends. CDR3 loop: CASSYSGRQDNEQFF. CDR3 sequence (DNA): TGTGCCAGCAGTTACTCAGGGAGGCAGGACAATGAGCAGTTCTTC.

The chain carries TRBV5-6 and TRBJ1-5; the match to TRBD1 covers 8 bases. The CDR3 contains 16 residues. Germline CDR1 and CDR2: SGHDT and YYEEEE. With V trimmed by 0 bases and J by 7 bases, 9 bases remained unmatched. In nucleotides, the CDR3 is TGTGCCAGCAGCTTGGGGACAGGGCCTGCGAGACAGCCCCAGCATTTT. Protein: CASSLGTGPARQPQHF.

This chain joins TRBV10-1 and TRBJ2-1; 9 positions agree with TRBD1. The V segment lost 2 bases and the J segment 1 base; nucleotides outside the gene matches: 3. From germline, CDR1 is WNHNN and CDR2 SYGVQD (reference sequence). The CDR3 is made up of 16 amino acids. Written as DNA, the CDR3 is TGCGCCAGCAGTGAGACTGGACAGGGGTCCTACAATGAGCAGTTCTTC. It encodes CASSETGQGSYNEQFF.

In its sample, this clonotype was seen a few times. V gene TRBV6-5 combines with J gene TRBJ1-6; D might be TRBD1 (5 bases). V lost 7 bases, J lost 5 bases, and 15 bases lay in between. Germline V gene sequence: CDR1 MNHEY, CDR2 SVGAGI. The CDR3 spans 15 residues. DNA of the CDR3: TGTGCCAGCAACTTAATAGGGGAGAATAATTCACCCCTCCACTTT. As protein: CASNLIGENNSPLHF.

In its sample, this clonotype was seen a few times. The chain couples TRBV6-2 or TRBV6-3 to TRBJ2-3; 8 positions agree with TRBD1. Germline V gene data show CDR1 as MNHEY and CDR2 as SVGEGT. V lost 5 bases, J lost 2 bases, and 9 bases stayed unmatched. CDR3 length: 16 residues. Written as DNA, the CDR3 is TGTGCCAGCAGTACTCCGGGACAGGTGTACACAGATACGCAGTATTTT. This codes for CASSTPGQVYTDTQYF.

There are many counts of this clonotype. The chain employs TRBV12-3 or TRBV12-4 and TRBJ2-1; D perhaps matches TRBD2 (5 bases). V was trimmed by 1 base and J by 2 bases, leaving 12 bases between them. CDR3 length: 16 residues. This CDR3 is CASSLGTRPPYNEQFF. The CDR3 bases are TGTGCCAGCAGTTTAGGGACTCGCCCCCCCTACAATGAGCAGTTCTTC.

The rearrangement joins TRBV5-1 to TRBJ2-3, with D perhaps TRBD2 (5 bases). Per germline, CDR1 SGHRS and CDR2 YFSETQ. The V end lost 6 bases, the J end lost 4 bases, and 18 bases lay between the germline ends. This CDR3 has 15 amino acids. In nucleotides, the CDR3 is TGCGCCAGCATCCCTGGAATCGGGGTTCCAGATACGCAGTATTTT. The encoded protein is CASIPGIGVPDTQYF.

This clonotype was recorded at least ten times. This chain joins TRBV6-1 and TRBJ1-2, with D unresolved. Germline lookup yields CDR1 MNHNS and CDR2 SASEGT. The CDR3 has 14 residues. Trimming stripped 9 bases from V and 3 bases from J, with 17 bases between. In DNA form, the CDR3 reads TGTGCCAGTGTACAGCGACCGGATTACTATGGCTACACCTTC. Its protein product is CASVQRPDYYGYTF.

The rearrangement uses TRBV28 and TRBJ2-7, with D possibly being TRBD1 (5 bases). The V end was cut by 7 bases, the J end by 2 bases, with 12 bases between. CDR3 length: 13 amino acids. Germline assignment: CDR1 MDHEN and CDR2 SYDVKM. The CDR3 sequence: CASTRQGTYEQYV. CDR3 coding DNA: TGTGCCAGCACCCGCCAGGGAACCTACGAGCAGTACGTC.

The rearrangement links TRBV12-3 or TRBV12-4 to TRBJ1-1, with TRBD1 matching over 11 bases. Trimming cost V 2 bases and J 4 bases; bases outside gene matches: 6. The CDR3 totals 16 residues. CDR3 protein: CASSLPRTGGLTEAFF. The CDR3 DNA reads as TGTGCCAGCAGTTTACCGAGGACAGGGGGCCTCACTGAAGCTTTCTTT.

The table lists this clonotype with a few counts. CDR3 sequence: CASSLYPGSDQPQHF. In DNA, the CDR3 is TGTGCCAGCAGCTTATATCCGGGCTCGGATCAGCCCCAGCATTTT. V usage is TRBV11-2 and J usage is TRBJ1-5, with D uncertain. Germline V gives CDR1 SGHAT, CDR2 FQNNGV. This CDR3 is 15 amino acids long. V lost 2 bases and J 5 bases, leaving 13 bases between the germline ends. Full variable domain (rest looked up from reference TRBV11-2 and TRBJ1-5): EAGVAQSPRYKIIEKRQSVAFWCNPISGHATLYWYQQILGQGPKLLIQFQNNGVVDDSQLPKDRFSAERLKGVDSTLKIQPAKLEDSAVYLCASSLYPGSDQPQHFGDGTRLSIL.

This chain joins TRBV24-1 and TRBJ1-5; possible D gene TRBD1, 5 bases. This CDR3 contains 14 residues. V was shortened by 11 bases and J by 7 bases, with 20 bases between the two germline ends. Germline V gene data show CDR1 as KGHDR and CDR2 as SFDVKD. This CDR3 is CANLTRGVGQPQHF. CDR3 nucleotides: TGTGCCAACCTCACTCGGGGGGTCGGACAGCCCCAGCATTTT.

This clonotype was seen at least ten times. The DNA of the CDR3 is TGTGCCAGCAGGGTACTAGCGGGGGGCAGCAATGAGCAGTTCTTC. It specifies CASRVLAGGSNEQFF. The V call is TRBV7-8, the J call TRBJ2-1, with 12 bases fitting TRBD2. V gave up 6 bases and J gave up 6 bases; unmatched junction bases: 6. The length of the CDR3 is 15 residues. The germline V gene encodes CDR1 SGHVS and CDR2 FQNEAQ.

This clonotype has at least ten counts. This chain joins TRBV25-1 and TRBJ1-1; a weak D match, TRBD1 (6 bases). V dropped 5 bases and J dropped 0 bases, with 10 bases sitting between them. The CDR3 covers 14 residues. Germline assignment: CDR1 MGHDK and CDR2 SYGVNS. The CDR3 reads CASSLQGLNTEAFF. The CDR3 region has the DNA TGTGCCAGCAGTCTACAGGGACTGAACACTGAAGCTTTCTTT.

The J gene is TRBJ1-1, the V gene TRBV28, with a weak D call TRBD1 (5 bases). Per germline, CDR1 MDHEN and CDR2 SYDVKM. The CDR3 is made up of 13 amino acids. V was clipped by 5 bases and J by 1 base, with 8 bases between them. CDR3 bases: TGTGCCAGCAGTCACCAGGGGAACACTGAAGCTTTCTTT. This encodes CASSHQGNTEAFF.

This clonotype was detected only a few times. This rearrangement joins TRBV5-5 to TRBJ1-5; D call uncertain. The CDR3 spans 17 residues. Trimming pared 3 bases from V and 6 bases from J, leaving 22 bases between. Germline CDR1 is SGHKS and CDR2 is YYEKEE (reference sequence). CDR3 loop: CASSSQDLGWIPQPQHF. CDR3 DNA: TGTGCCAGCAGCTCCCAAGACTTAGGATGGATCCCTCAGCCCCAGCATTTT.

The table lists this clonotype with a few counts. The chain is built from TRBV10-3 and TRBJ2-2; D remains unclear. Germline CDR1 ENHRY, CDR2 SYGVKD. The CDR3 is made up of 11 amino acids. Trimming shortened V by 3 bases and J by 7 bases, and 3 bases separated the two germline ends. The CDR3 DNA is TGTGCCATCAGTGAAGGCGGGGAGCTGTTTTTT. It encodes CAISEGGELFF.

The chain combines TRBV19 with TRBJ1-1; perhaps TRBD1 as D (6 bases). V gave up 6 bases and J gave up 4 bases, with 12 bases separating them. This CDR3 has 13 residues. The germline V gene encodes CDR1 LNHDA and CDR2 SQIVND (reference sequence). The CDR3 sequence: CASSPGVVTEAFF. CDR3 nucleotides: TGTGCCAGTAGCCCAGGGGTCGTCACTGAAGCTTTCTTT.

J is TRBJ2-7 and V is TRBV27; the D is unclear. The CDR3 is 13 amino acids. CDR1 MNHEY and CDR2 SMNVEV come from the germline V gene (reference sequence). Trimming took off 0 bases at V and 6 bases at J, with 9 bases between the two ends. The CDR3: CASSLSGWLEQYF. CDR3 nucleotide sequence: TGTGCCAGCAGTTTATCTGGTTGGCTCGAGCAGTACTTC.

The sample holds many counts of this clonotype. The chain couples TRBV27 to TRBJ2-1, with D perhaps TRBD1 or TRBD2 (6 bases each). The V end lost 4 bases, the J end lost 7 bases, and 20 bases lay between the germline ends. This CDR3 is 16 amino acids long. The germline V gene encodes CDR1 MNHEY and CDR2 SMNVEV (reference sequence). The DNA for the CDR3 is TGTGCCAGCAGTTCCGAAGTAATCGGGGGCACGAATGAGCAGTTCTTC. The encoded protein is CASSSEVIGGTNEQFF.

This clonotype was picked up one time. V and J are TRBV4-1 and TRBJ2-1; D possibly corresponds to TRBD1 (5 bases). The CDR3 length is 14 residues. V was clipped by 8 bases and J by 5 bases, with 16 bases between them. The germline gives CDR1 MGHRA, CDR2 YSYEKL. The DNA of the CDR3 is TGCGCCAGCTCCAGGGCCCAACCTGACAATGAGCAGTTCTTC. Amino acid sequence: CASSRAQPDNEQFF.

The genes are TRBV10-3 and TRBJ2-7; TRBD1 matches 7 bases. The CDR3 has 14 residues. Germline V gene sequence: CDR1 ENHRY, CDR2 SYGVKD. The J segment lost 1 base and the V segment lost 8 bases, leaving 8 bases of the junction unmatched. The CDR3 protein is CAILRDSSSYEQYF. CDR3 nucleotides: TGTGCCATCCTCCGGGACAGCTCTTCCTACGAGCAGTACTTC.

The chain uses TRBV19 and TRBJ2-2, with D possibly matching TRBD2 (7 bases). V dropped 0 bases and J dropped 0 bases, with 14 bases sitting between them. In germline, CDR1 is LNHDA, CDR2 SQIVND (reference sequence). There are 18 residues in the CDR3. In DNA form, the CDR3 reads TGTGCCAGTAGTATAGATCGGTCGGGGGGCACGAACACCGGGGAGCTGTTTTTT. This translates into CASSIDRSGGTNTGELFF.

This clonotype occurred a few times. The gene calls are TRBV28 and TRBJ1-5; D ambiguous. In germline, CDR1 is MDHEN, CDR2 SYDVKM. The CDR3 runs to 16 residues. Trimming took 10 bases from V and 0 from J, leaving 19 bases between them. The CDR3 nucleotides read TGTGCCACCAGGATAGGCCGCTCGTATAGCAATCAGCCCCAGCATTTT. Translation gives CATRIGRSYSNQPQHF.

The rearrangement links TRBV6-2 or TRBV6-3 to TRBJ1-1; TRBD1 aligns across 7 bases. V was pared by 2 bases and J by 8 bases, with 2 bases of the junction left unmatched. CDR3 size: 12 residues. CDR1 MNHEY and CDR2 SVGEGT come from the germline V gene. The CDR3 protein is CASSYARGEAFF. The CDR3 DNA reads TGTGCCAGCAGTTACGCCAGGGGGGAAGCTTTCTTT.

This clonotype is a singleton in its sample. The J gene is TRBJ1-3, the V gene TRBV10-3; D might be TRBD1 (5 bases). This CDR3 region has 13 residues. Trimming left V 7 bases short and J 4 bases short, with 11 bases between. From germline, CDR1 is ENHRY and CDR2 SYGVKD. The CDR3 sequence: CAINGGTGNTIYF. For the CDR3, the DNA is TGTGCCATCAACGGTGGGACGGGAAACACCATATATTTT.

This clonotype has more than one count but fewer than ten. As DNA, the CDR3 is TGTGCCAGCAGAGGGACTCGGACATTTTTCCGCTCTGGGGCCAACGTCCTGACTTTC. This encodes CASRGTRTFFRSGANVLTF. The rearrangement joins TRBV12-3 or TRBV12-4 to TRBJ2-6, with a weak D call TRBD2 (6 bases). Trimming left V 6 bases short and J 0 bases short, with 21 bases between. The CDR3 length is 19 residues.

This CDR3 is CSARRGGTLWGTQYF. Written as DNA, the CDR3 is TGCAGTGCCCGTAGAGGGGGCACTCTTTGGGGGACCCAGTACTTC. The V and J genes are TRBV20-1 and TRBJ2-5, with 7 bases matching TRBD1. CDR1 is DFQATT, CDR2 SNEGSKA, per germline (reference sequence). The CDR3 runs 15 residues. V lost 6 bases and J lost 7; bases outside the gene matches: 17.

In its sample, this clonotype was seen many times. The CDR3 DNA follows: TGTGCCAGCAGACTAGCTGATACGCAGTATTTT. Translated, it gives CASRLADTQYF. This chain joins TRBV7-8 and TRBJ2-3; D possibly corresponds to TRBD2 (6 bases). Germline V gene lookup returns CDR1 SGHVS and CDR2 FQNEAQ. Trimming cost V 6 bases and J 6 bases, with 7 bases left between them. The CDR3 has 11 residues.

In regard to this clonotype: This sequence may be a read error, since a much larger clone differs from it by one base. The chain joins TRBV27 to TRBJ1-1, with D possibly matching TRBD1 (5 bases). This CDR3 region has 13 residues. CDR1 and CDR2 from the germline V gene are MNHEY and SMNVEV (reference sequence). For the CDR3, the DNA is TGTGCCAGCGCTGACAGTATGAAAACTGAAGCTTTCTTT. Protein sequence: CASADSMKTEAFF.

This clonotype was counted ten times or more. This chain links TRBV7-2 with TRBJ1-5; D uncertain. The CDR3 has 16 residues. V gave up 4 bases and J gave up 8 bases, with 21 bases separating them. From germline, CDR1 is SGHTA and CDR2 FQGNSA. The CDR3 protein is CASSSITGWAGEPQHF. In nucleotides, the CDR3 is TGTGCCAGCAGCTCGATTACGGGGTGGGCCGGAGAGCCCCAGCATTTT.

CDR3 nucleotides: TGTGCCAGTATATCGGTCTTCTACAATGAGCAGTTCTTC. Translation: CASISVFYNEQFF. The rearrangement uses TRBV19 and TRBJ2-1; D unclear. Between the trimmed V and J ends, which lost 7 bases and 3 bases, there was a span of 10 bases. Germline V CDR1 and CDR2: LNHDA, SQIVND (reference sequence). CDR3 length equals 13 residues. Filled out from reference TRBV19 and TRBJ2-1, the complete variable domain reads DGGITQSPKYLFRKEGQNVTLSCEQNLNHDAMYWYRQDPGQGLRLIYYSQIVNDFQKGDIAEGYSVSREKKESFPLTVTSAQKNPTAFYLCASISVFYNEQFFGPGTRLTVL.